This passage covers 21 T cell receptor beta chains from one sample sequenced in a study of blood T cell repertoires in COVID-19. Assay: immunoSEQ multiplex PCR; the TCRdb copy retains only in-frame clones and omits some. The sample records about 47,000 clones, over 75% being singletons. Sequencing was performed on peripheral blood. The receptors were gathered from a woman aged 55-69 years with acute or convalescent COVID-19.

This rearrangement joins TRBV7-3 to TRBJ2-2; TRBD1 might be the D (6 bases). Trimming stripped 6 bases from V and 1 base from J, with 9 bases between. CDR3 length: 14 amino acids. CDR1 SGHTA and CDR2 FQGTGA come from the germline V gene. CDR3 region: CASSSQGNTGELFF. CDR3 in DNA: TGTGCCAGCAGTTCACAGGGGAACACCGGGGAGCTGTTTTTT. The full variable domain, its missing parts supplied by reference TRBV7-3 and TRBJ2-2, is GAGVSQTPSNKVTEKGKYVELRCDPISGHTALYWYRQSLGQGPEFLIYFQGTGAADDSGLPNDRFFAVRPEGSVSTLKIQRTERGDSAVYLCASSSQGNTGELFFGEGSRLTVL.

The chain joins TRBV7-9 to TRBJ1-2; tentatively, D is TRBD1 (6 bases). Germline CDR1 SEHNR, CDR2 FQNEAQ (reference sequence). The CDR3 is 13 residues long. V shed 6 bases and J shed 6 bases, with 14 bases lying between them. The CDR3: CASRTGQIHGYTF. The DNA of the CDR3 is TGTGCCAGCAGAACCGGACAGATTCATGGCTACACCTTC.

The count of this clone is one. The V call is TRBV6-1, the J call TRBJ2-5; the match to TRBD2 covers 8 bases. Germline lookup yields CDR1 MNHNS and CDR2 SASEGT. This CDR3 contains 11 residues. J gave up 5 bases and V 10 bases, and 3 bases lay outside the gene matches. CDR3 DNA sequence: TGTGCCACCTCGGGGGGGGAGACCCAGTACTTC. The encoded protein is CATSGGETQYF.

The chain combines TRBV3-1 (or the pseudogene TRBV3-2) with TRBJ2-1; weak D call: TRBD1 (5 bases). V lost 1 base and J 8 bases, leaving 15 bases between the germline ends. Per germline, CDR1 LGHDT and CDR2 YNNKEL (reference sequence). The CDR3 sequence is 15 residues long. Written as DNA, the CDR3 is TGTGCCAGCAGCCAAGGGGTCAGGGTTCGGGATGAGCAGTTCTTC. Its translation is CASSQGVRVRDEQFF.

The chain couples TRBV5-6 to TRBJ1-4; the D is unclear. Germline V gene lookup returns CDR1 SGHDT and CDR2 YYEEEE. The CDR3 consists of 15 residues. Trimming removed 0 bases at V and 5 bases at J, with 11 bases between. The CDR3 DNA reads TGTGCCAGCAGCTTGGTGGCAGGCCGAAATGAAAAACTGTTTTTT. Residues: CASSLVAGRNEKLFF.

This clone was seen a handful of times. This chain uses TRBV7-8 with TRBJ2-7; a weak D match, TRBD1 (6 bases). The CDR3 sequence is 15 residues long. Trimming removed 4 bases from V and 0 bases from J, with 13 bases in between. Germline V CDR1 and CDR2: SGHVS, FQNEAQ. The CDR3 reads CASSSRWDTSYEQYF. The CDR3 nucleotides read TGTGCCAGCAGCTCTCGATGGGACACCTCCTACGAGCAGTACTTC.

This clone turned up a few times. The rearrangement joins TRBV5-1 to TRBJ1-1, with 8 nucleotides matching TRBD1. J lost 7 bases, V lost 4 bases, and 9 bases had no gene match. The CDR3 has 14 amino acids. Germline CDR1 and CDR2: SGHRS and YFSETQ. DNA for the CDR3: TGCGCCAGCAGCCCTTGGACAGGGTCGGTTGAAGCTTTCTTT. Translated, it gives CASSPWTGSVEAFF. The full variable domain, completed using reference TRBV5-1 and TRBJ1-1, is KAGVTQTPRYLIKTRGQQVTLSCSPISGHRSVSWYQQTPGQGLQFLFEYFSETQRNKGNFPGRFSGRQFSNSRSEMNVSTLELGDSALYLCASSPWTGSVEAFFGQGTRLTVV.

The chain carries TRBV4-3 and TRBJ2-7; 8 bases line up with TRBD1. Germline V gives CDR1 LGHNA, CDR2 YSLEER. V lost 1 base, J lost 1 base, and 0 bases stayed unmatched. The length of the CDR3 is 14 residues. The CDR3 loop reads CASSQGQGSYEQYF. For the CDR3, the DNA is TGCGCCAGCAGCCAAGGACAGGGGTCCTACGAGCAGTACTTC.

In regard to this clone: The same CDR3 can be traced to other DNA sequences in this sample. This sequence joins TRBV7-2 and TRBJ2-1, with a possible D match to TRBD1 (6 bases). The CDR3 is 13 amino acids. In germline, CDR1 is SGHTA, CDR2 FQGNSA. Trimming removed 3 bases at V and 5 bases at J, with 8 bases between. In DNA, the CDR3 is TGTGCCAGCAGCTTTAACAGGGACAATGAGCAGTTCTTC. It yields the protein CASSFNRDNEQFF.

The chain links TRBV27 to TRBJ2-1, with D possibly TRBD1 on 6 matching bases. CDR1 is MNHEY and CDR2 is SMNVEV in the germline V gene (reference sequence). The CDR3 length is 16 residues. Trimming left V 5 bases short and J 8 bases short, with 22 bases between. Written as DNA, the CDR3 is TGTGCCAGCAGTCAAGGTGGGGGCTACCTGGGGTATGAGCAGTTCTTC. This sequence encodes CASSQGGGYLGYEQFF.

The rearrangement uses TRBV9 and TRBJ2-7, with 7 bases fitting TRBD2. Germline lookup yields CDR1 SGDLS and CDR2 YYNGEE. J was trimmed by 3 bases and V by 4 bases; bases with no gene match: 7. This CDR3 is built from 14 residues. CDR3 nucleotide sequence: TGTGCCAGCAGCCCCCTGGGGGGGGACTACGAGCAGTACTTC. Protein: CASSPLGGDYEQYF.

This clone has a handful of counts. This chain links TRBV6-6 with TRBJ1-3; no reliable D call. The germline gives CDR1 MNHNY, CDR2 SVGAGI (reference sequence). The CDR3 spans 15 residues. Between the trimmed V and J ends, which lost 0 bases and 0 bases, there was a span of 6 bases. DNA for the CDR3: TGTGCCAGCAGTTACTCGTCCAGCTCTGGAAACACCATATATTTT. Protein product: CASSYSSSSGNTIYF.

This clone appeared a single time. The chain joins TRBV24-1 to TRBJ2-7, with 9 bases aligning to TRBD1. The V gene's germline CDR1 is KGHDR and CDR2 SFDVKD. There are 13 residues in the CDR3. V shed 10 bases and J 5 bases; nucleotides not matched to a gene: 8. CDR3 region: CATGGTGSNEQYF. Written as DNA, the CDR3 is TGTGCCACGGGGGGGACAGGGTCTAACGAGCAGTACTTC.

DNA of the CDR3: TGTGCCAGTAGTACCCGGACCGGGCCCGGGGGGAACGAGCAGTACTTC. Translation: CASSTRTGPGGNEQYF. The V gene is TRBV19, the J gene TRBJ2-7, with 7 bases identical to TRBD2. Trimming at V came to 4 bases and at J to 5 bases, leaving 14 bases not matched to a gene. Germline V gene sequence: CDR1 LNHDA, CDR2 SQIVND (reference sequence). This CDR3 is built from 16 residues.

The chain employs TRBV7-2 and TRBJ1-6; tentatively, D is TRBD1 (6 bases). The V gene's germline CDR1 is SGHTA and CDR2 FQGNSA. The CDR3 extends over 14 amino acids. V was shortened by 4 bases and J by 6 bases, with 10 bases between the two germline ends. The CDR3 reads CASSSGQINSPLHF. The DNA for the CDR3 is TGTGCCAGCAGCTCCGGACAGATTAATTCACCCCTCCACTTT.

This chain uses TRBV9 with TRBJ2-1; maybe TRBD2 (6 bases). CDR1 and CDR2 from the germline V gene are SGDLS and YYNGEE. This CDR3 is 13 amino acids long. V was clipped by 7 bases and J by 7 bases, with 15 bases between them. The CDR3 region is CASEGGVSNEQFF. The CDR3 DNA sequence: TGTGCCAGCGAGGGCGGGGTATCTAATGAGCAGTTCTTC.

This clone was recorded a few times. V gene TRBV7-9 combines with J gene TRBJ1-1; TRBD1 agrees at 7 bases. CDR1 SEHNR and CDR2 FQNEAQ come from the germline V gene (reference sequence). V shed 6 bases, J shed 0 bases, and the junction held 13 bases outside the gene matches. The CDR3 has 17 residues. The CDR3 DNA reads TGTGCCAGCAGTCAGGGGGTGCACAGGAAGGTGAACACTGAAGCTTTCTTT. Residues: CASSQGVHRKVNTEAFF. Full variable domain (outside the CDR3, taken from reference TRBV7-9 and TRBJ1-1): DTGVSQNPRHKITKRGQNVTFRCDPISEHNRLYWYRQTLGQGPEFLTYFQNEAQLEKSRLLSDRFSAERPKGSFSTLEIQRTEQGDSAMYLCASSQGVHRKVNTEAFFGQGTRLTVV.

The CDR3 sequence: CASSEGLAGGDNEQFF. In DNA, the CDR3 is TGTGCCAGCAGTGAGGGACTAGCGGGGGGGGACAATGAGCAGTTCTTC. The chain employs TRBV3-1 (or the pseudogene TRBV3-2) and TRBJ2-1; 16 bases agree with TRBD2. V gave up 6 bases and J gave up 5 bases; unmatched junction bases: 4. Germline CDR1 reads LGHDT; CDR2 reads YNNKEL (reference sequence). This CDR3 is 16 amino acids long.

This clone is classed as medium-sized. The rearrangement joins TRBV13 to TRBJ2-7, with a tentative D call TRBD1 (6 bases). The CDR3 extends over 15 amino acids. Germline V gene sequence: CDR1 PRHDT, CDR2 FYEKMQ (reference sequence). V lost 1 base to trimming and J lost 3 bases, with 13 bases between them. In nucleotides, the CDR3 is TGTGCCAGCAGCTTAGAGCAGGGGAAGGACTACGAGCAGTACTTC. Its translation is CASSLEQGKDYEQYF.

The genes are TRBV11-2 and TRBJ2-7; tentative D call: TRBD2 (6 bases). Between the trimmed V and J ends, which lost 5 bases and 0 bases, there was a span of 11 bases. The CDR3 loop spans 14 amino acids. Germline CDR1 and CDR2: SGHAT and FQNNGV. CDR3 nucleotides: TGTGCCAGCAGCCCTCTCGGGAGCTCCTACGAGCAGTACTTC. Translating it yields CASSPLGSSYEQYF.

The rearrangement uses TRBV3-1 (or the pseudogene TRBV3-2) and TRBJ2-3, with D maybe TRBD2 (5 bases). The V and J ends lost 0 bases and 2 bases respectively, with 15 bases between them. Looked up from germline, CDR1 is LGHDT and CDR2 is YNNKEL (reference sequence). CDR3 size: 17 residues. CDR3 DNA: TGTGCCAGCAGCCAAGATCCGGCACTAGGCCTCACAGATACGCAGTATTTT. Translated: CASSQDPALGLTDTQYF.